This is a list of T cell receptor beta chains from one sample in a study of cytomegalovirus exposure and HLA in healthy donors. Sequenced by immunoSEQ multiplex PCR; TCRdb stores in-frame clones only, minus some. Altogether 120,000 to 150,000 clones are present, around 78% being singletons, with the ten largest covering 2.8%. Source material: PBMCs. The origin of the receptors is a male donor in good health and CMV-seronegative. Each CDR3 is given with its conserved first and last residue. The D gene is left open where the match is weak. The size of a clone is reported for some rows only, either as once, few or many, or as a class for expanded clones.

d_gene,abundance,len,j_gene,v_gene,CDR3nt,CDR3aa
.,.,17,TRBJ2-4,TRBV7-9,TGTGCCAGCAGCTTACTACCGGGGGTTATAGCCAAAAACATTCAGTACTTC,CASSLLPGVIAKNIQYF
.,.,15,TRBJ2-7,TRBV30,TGTGCCTGGAGTCAAATATGGCCCAAAACCTACGAGCAGTACTTC,CAWSQIWPKTYEQYF
.,.,16,TRBJ2-5,TRBV19,TGTGCCAGTAGTCTCCACGACAGGACTCGCCAAGAGACCCAGTACTTC,CASSLHDRTRQETQYF
.,.,16,TRBJ1-1,TRBV18,TGTGCCAGCTCACACCAGCAGGGGCCCTTGAACACTGAAGCTTTCTTT,CASSHQQGPLNTEAFF
.,.,15,TRBJ2-3,TRBV7-6,TGTGCCAGCAGCTTAACACAGAAGAGCACAGATACGCAGTATTTT,CASSLTQKSTDTQYF
TRBD1,once,14,TRBJ2-7,TRBV5-1,TGCGCCAGCAGCTTGGGACAGGGGCTCTACGAGCAGTACTTC,CASSLGQGLYEQYF
TRBD2,.,12,TRBJ2-7,TRBV30,TGTGCCTGGAGCCCCGGGGGGAACGAGCAGTACTTC,CAWSPGGNEQYF
.,.,13,TRBJ1-1,TRBV29-1,TGCAGCGTTGCCGGTGGAGGGTCCCCTGAAGCTTTCTTT,CSVAGGGSPEAFF
TRBD2,.,15,TRBJ2-7,TRBV6-5,TGTGCCAGCAGTTCGGGGACTAGCGGGAGTTACGAGCAGTACTTC,CASSSGTSGSYEQYF
.,few,11,TRBJ1-2,TRBV11-2,TGTGCCAGCAGCTTATACGAGGGCTACACCTTC,CASSLYEGYTF
TRBD1,.,14,TRBJ1-5,TRBV4-1,TGCGCCAGCAACGGACAGGGGGCCGGTCAGCCCCAGCATTTT,CASNGQGAGQPQHF
TRBD1,.,13,TRBJ1-1,TRBV15,TGTGCCAGCCGACAGGGGGGGAACACTGAAGCTTTCTTT,CASRQGGNTEAFF
TRBD1,.,13,TRBJ1-1,TRBV7-3,TGTGCCAGCAGCTTGGACAGGGTGGGTGAAGCTTTCTTT,CASSLDRVGEAFF
.,.,15,TRBJ1-2,TRBV19,TGTGCCAGTAGAAAATTCGAGGGGGCTAACTATGGCTACACCTTC,CASRKFEGANYGYTF
TRBD1,.,14,TRBJ1-1,TRBV7-3,TGTGCCAGCAGCTTGACCGACAGGGGCACTGAAGCTTTCTTT,CASSLTDRGTEAFF
TRBD2,.,14,TRBJ2-1,TRBV6-1,TGTGCCAGCATCTTAGCGGGGGGACGGAATGAGCAGTTCTTC,CASILAGGRNEQFF
TRBD1,.,14,TRBJ1-4,TRBV7-8,TGTGCCAGCAGTACCGGGACAGGGTATGAAAAACTGTTTTTT,CASSTGTGYEKLFF
TRBD1,.,16,TRBJ1-2,TRBV27,TGTGCCAGCAGTTTAACCTGGACAGGCGCGGACTATGGCTACACCTTC,CASSLTWTGADYGYTF
.,.,14,TRBJ2-7,TRBV6-5,TGTGCCAGCAGTTCTTTAGACAACTCCTACGAGCAGTACTTC,CASSSLDNSYEQYF
.,.,15,TRBJ1-2,TRBV4-1,TGCGCCAGCAGCCAACTACAGGGTGGAGACTATGGCTACCCCTTC,CASSQLQGGDYGYPF
.,few,14,TRBJ2-3,TRBV4-1,TGCGCCAGCAGCCAAGGCACTAGCACAGATACGCAGTATTTT,CASSQGTSTDTQYF
.,.,13,TRBJ2-2,TRBV25-1,TGTGCCAGCGTGCGGGGGAACACCGGGGAGCTGTTTTTT,CASVRGNTGELFF
.,.,12,TRBJ1-1,TRBV18,TGTGCCAGCTCACCCCCCGCGGCTGAAGCTTTCTTT,CASSPPAAEAFF
TRBD1,.,14,TRBJ2-7,TRBV7-2,TGTGCCAGCAGCTTCGGGACAGGGAGCTACGAGCAGTACTTC,CASSFGTGSYEQYF
.,.,13,TRBJ2-1,TRBV11-2,TGTGCCAGCAGCTTAGTACTCGGGGTTGAGCAGTTCTTC,CASSLVLGVEQFF
.,.,14,TRBJ1-1,TRBV6-5,TGTGCCAGCACCCCCCCAGGCCAGAACACTGAAGCTTTCTTT,CASTPPGQNTEAFF
.,.,13,TRBJ1-1,TRBV6-6,TGTGCCAGCAGCACCCGAGGAGATACTGAAGCTTTCTTT,CASSTRGDTEAFF
TRBD2,.,12,TRBJ2-1,TRBV7-3,TGTGCCAGCAGCTCTAGCGGTAATGAGCAGTTCTTC,CASSSSGNEQFF
TRBD1,.,18,TRBJ1-3,TRBV27,TGTGCCAGCAGTCTACAGGGGCCGAGAGCATTCTCTGGAAACACCATATATTTT,CASSLQGPRAFSGNTIYF
TRBD1,.,12,TRBJ1-1,TRBV18,TGTGCCAGCTCACTGGACAGGGATGAAGCTTTCTTT,CASSLDRDEAFF
.,.,14,TRBJ2-7,TRBV10-3,TGTGCCATCAGTGGATTTGAGGAGAGCGACGAGCAGTACTTC,CAISGFEESDEQYF
TRBD2,.,13,TRBJ2-1,TRBV5-6,TGTGCCAGCAGCTTGGGGATTAGCGGGGCGCAGTTCTTC,CASSLGISGAQFF
.,.,11,TRBJ1-5,TRBV6-6,TGTGCCAGCAGTACTAGTCAGCCCCAGCATTTT,CASSTSQPQHF
.,.,13,TRBJ2-7,TRBV29-1,TGCAGCGTTGAAATAGCGACCGGCTACGAGCAGTACTTC,CSVEIATGYEQYF
.,once,17,TRBJ2-1,TRBV7-2,TGTGCCAGCAGCAACCCCAGCGGGCATATCAAGTGGAATGAGCAGTTCTTC,CASSNPSGHIKWNEQFF
.,few,15,TRBJ1-4,TRBV9,TGTGCCAGCAGCGTAGTCGGGGCCCCGCGGGGAAAACTGTTTTTT,CASSVVGAPRGKLFF
TRBD1,few,16,TRBJ2-3,TRBV7-2,TGTGCCAGCAGCTTAGGTCCAGGGGGCGCAAAGGATACGCAGTATTTT,CASSLGPGGAKDTQYF
.,few,14,TRBJ2-7,TRBV5-6,TGTGCCAGCAGCTTCTCAGACAGCACCTACGAGCAGTACTTC,CASSFSDSTYEQYF
TRBD1,.,16,TRBJ1-4,TRBV11-3,TGTGCCAGCAGCTCTAGTGGCGGGACAGGGGATGAAAAACTGTTTTTT,CASSSSGGTGDEKLFF
TRBD1,.,14,TRBJ2-1,TRBV5-6,TGTGCCAGCAGCGATGGACAGGCCTACAATGAGCAGTTCTTC,CASSDGQAYNEQFF
TRBD2,.,15,TRBJ2-7,TRBV5-6,TGTGCCAGCAGCTTGGCATCGGGGGGGCCCTACGAGCAGTACTTC,CASSLASGGPYEQYF
TRBD2,.,16,TRBJ2-2,TRBV9,TGTGCCAGCAGGCCGGGACTAGCGGGAGGGGCAGGGGAGCTGTTTTTT,CASRPGLAGGAGELFF
.,.,12,TRBJ1-1,TRBV29-1,TGCAGCGTTGAAACCGGCAGGGTGGGGGCTTTCTTT,CSVETGRVGAFF
.,.,14,TRBJ1-2,TRBV7-8,TGTGCCAGCAGCTTATATGTAGCCTACTATGGCTACACCTTC,CASSLYVAYYGYTF
.,.,15,TRBJ2-3,TRBV5-1,TGCGCCAGCAGCTTGAACGTAGCGGGCACAGATACGCAGTATTTT,CASSLNVAGTDTQYF
.,.,13,TRBJ2-1,TRBV7-3,TGTGCCAGCAGCTTAATTCAGGGGAATGAGCAGTTCTTC,CASSLIQGNEQFF
TRBD2,.,14,TRBJ2-1,TRBV19,TGTGCCAGTAGAACTAGCGGGTCCTACAATGAGCAGTTCTTC,CASRTSGSYNEQFF
.,.,13,TRBJ2-5,TRBV2,TGTGCCAGCAGTATTCTAGCGTTGGAGACCCAGTACTTC,CASSILALETQYF
.,few,12,TRBJ1-1,TRBV6-5,TGTGCCAGCAGTCAGTCCAACACTGAAGCTTTCTTT,CASSQSNTEAFF
TRBD1,once,16,TRBJ1-4,TRBV19,TGTGCCAGTAGTCGACAGGGTGGGTTTAAAGGAGAAAAACTGTTTTTT,CASSRQGGFKGEKLFF
.,.,15,TRBJ2-7,TRBV5-6,TGTGCCAGCAGCTTGTTAGAACTACCCTCCTACGAGCAGTACTTC,CASSLLELPSYEQYF
.,.,14,TRBJ1-4,TRBV27,TGTGCCAGCAGTAACCGGGACATTAGTGAAAAACTGTTTTTT,CASSNRDISEKLFF
.,.,10,TRBJ2-5,TRBV20-1,TGCAGTGCTATCAAAGAGACCCAGTACTTC,CSAIKETQYF
.,.,15,TRBJ2-7,TRBV7-9,TGTGCCAGTGGGGCAGCCCCGCAGTTTGCCTACGAGCAGTACTTC,CASGAAPQFAYEQYF